This entry describes one TCR beta chain. The antigen is unknown. The germline V gene encodes CDR1 SGHDN and CDR2 FVKESK. The CDR3 contains 14 residues. V gave up 1 base and J gave up 3 bases, with 9 bases separating them. This specimen comes from a study of OX40 agonist ivuxolimab in advanced cancers. At the level of the study: Patients enrolled in dose escalation were diagnosed with hepatocellular carcinoma, melanoma, renal cell or head and neck cancer. Three patients had partial responses: one hepatocellular carcinoma, two cutaneous melanoma.

Sequencing used immunoSEQ multiplex PCR; TCRdb keeps in-frame clones, though not all of them. The data hold around 26,000 clones, with 60% to 85% observed a single time. Whole-study findings and limits: Low normalized T-cell clonal expansion was also seen in some nonresponders. CD4+ and CD8+ blood T cells expanded clonally by week 6 at 0.1 to 3.0 mg/kg.

The origin of this receptor is an adult with an advanced solid tumor such as melanoma, head and neck, liver or kidney cancer. Specimen: CD4+ or CD8+ T cells sorted from blood, collected in a trial of the OX40 agonist ivuxolimab. The J gene is TRBJ1-1, the V gene TRBV14; no clear D gene. CDR3 DNA: TGTGCCAGCAGCCAAGGAAGGTTATACACTGAAGCTTTCTTT. Its translation: CASSQGRLYTEAFF.